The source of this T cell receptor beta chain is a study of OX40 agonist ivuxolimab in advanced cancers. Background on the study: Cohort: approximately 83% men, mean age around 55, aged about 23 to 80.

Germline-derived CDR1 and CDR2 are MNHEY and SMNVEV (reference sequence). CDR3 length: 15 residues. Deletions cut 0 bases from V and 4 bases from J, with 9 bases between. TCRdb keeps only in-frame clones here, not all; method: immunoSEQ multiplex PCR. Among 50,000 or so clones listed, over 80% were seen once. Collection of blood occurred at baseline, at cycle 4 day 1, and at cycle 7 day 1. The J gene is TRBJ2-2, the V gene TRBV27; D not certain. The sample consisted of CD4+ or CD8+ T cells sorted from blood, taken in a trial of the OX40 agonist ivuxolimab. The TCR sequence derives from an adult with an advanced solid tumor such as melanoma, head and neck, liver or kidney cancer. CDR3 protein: CASSLSRARTGELFF. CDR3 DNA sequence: TGTGCCAGCAGTTTATCCCGGGCGCGCACCGGGGAGCTGTTTTTT.